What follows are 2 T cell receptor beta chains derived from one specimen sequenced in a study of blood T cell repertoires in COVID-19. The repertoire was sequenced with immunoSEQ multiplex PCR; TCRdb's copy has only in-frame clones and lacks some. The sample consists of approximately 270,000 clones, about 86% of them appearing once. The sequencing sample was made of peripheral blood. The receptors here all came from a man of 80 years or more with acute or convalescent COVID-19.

In nucleotides, the CDR3 is TGTGCCAGCAGCCAAGCTGGGCAGGGGGGCACTGAAGCTTTCTTT. As protein: CASSQAGQGGTEAFF. The rearrangement links TRBV4-2 to TRBJ1-1; 7 bases map to TRBD1. This CDR3 is built from 15 residues. Trimming cost V 1 base and J 4 bases; bases outside gene matches: 6. Germline CDR1 is LGHNA and CDR2 is YNFKEQ.

CDR3 coding DNA: TGTGCCAGCTCAAAGGACAGGGCTGGAAACACCATATATTTT. Translation gives CASSKDRAGNTIYF. The chain recombines TRBV18 with TRBJ1-3; 8 bases align to TRBD1. Germline assignment: CDR1 KGHSH and CDR2 LQKENI. J gave up 2 bases and V 5 bases, and 2 bases lay outside the gene matches. The CDR3 loop spans 14 amino acids.